The rows below give T cell receptor beta chains drawn from one sample of a study of shared clonotypes between healthy human individuals. TCRdb keeps only in-frame clones here, not all; method: immunoSEQ multiplex PCR. The sample records roughly 500,000 clones, 90% to 97% being singletons. Sequencing was done on a sample of naive CD4+ T cells sorted from blood. These receptors were obtained from a woman aged 30 to 39 in good health. Each CDR3 is given with its conserved first and last residue. D genes are given only for firm matches. A row's size may be missing; if present it is once, few, many or a size class.

NA,NA,TRBV7-8,TRBJ1-3,TGTGCCAGCAGCTCCTACAGGGAGGCGGGAAACACCATATATTTT,CASSSYREAGNTIYF
TRBD2,NA,TRBV15,TRBJ2-1,TGTGCCACCAGCAGAGCCCGGACTAGCGGGAGGGGGAATGAGCAGTTCTTC,CATSRARTSGRGNEQFF
TRBD2,NA,TRBV27,TRBJ2-1,TGTGCCAGCAGTCCCCTAGCGGGGAGGATCGGTGAGCAGTTCTTC,CASSPLAGRIGEQFF
TRBD1,NA,TRBV7-9,TRBJ2-7,TGTGCCAGCAGCGAACCGGGACAGGGAACCTACGAGCAGTACTTC,CASSEPGQGTYEQYF
NA,NA,TRBV5-1,TRBJ1-1,TGCGCCAGCAGCTTGGTTGTAACAGGGAACACTGAAGCTTTCTTT,CASSLVVTGNTEAFF
NA,NA,TRBV27,TRBJ2-3,TGTGCCAGCAGTTTAGCGGTTAGCACAGATACGCAGTATTTT,CASSLAVSTDTQYF
TRBD1,NA,TRBV18,TRBJ1-2,TGTGCCAGCTCAGCGCAGGGACAGTGGGGTGACTATGGCTACACCTTC,CASSAQGQWGDYGYTF
NA,NA,TRBV18,TRBJ1-4,TGTGCCAGCTCAGTTGGGATAGGAGAAAAACTGTTTTTT,CASSVGIGEKLFF
NA,NA,TRBV2,TRBJ1-1,TGTGCCAGCCAATGGGGCACTGAAGCTTTCTTT,CASQWGTEAFF
TRBD2,NA,TRBV28,TRBJ2-3,TGTGCCAGCAGTTTATCGCTAGCGGGAGCTAGCACAGATACGCAGTATTTT,CASSLSLAGASTDTQYF
TRBD1,NA,TRBV25-1,TRBJ2-7,TGTACCAGCAGTGAAGGAGGGACAGGGAAAAGCTCCTACGAGCAGTACTTC,CTSSEGGTGKSSYEQYF
NA,NA,TRBV7-9,TRBJ1-2,TGTGCCAGCAGCTCGACGGAGTCCTCCTATGGCTACACCTTC,CASSSTESSYGYTF
NA,NA,TRBV5-6,TRBJ2-2,TGTGCCAGCAGCATCGGACCCATACAGGTTTGGGGGGAGCTGTTTTTT,CASSIGPIQVWGELFF
NA,NA,TRBV10-3,TRBJ1-5,TGTGCCATCAGCGGGAATTTTGATGGGGGCAATCAGCCCCAGCATTTT,CAISGNFDGGNQPQHF
TRBD2,NA,TRBV6-5,TRBJ2-1,TGTGCCAGCAGTTGGGGCAGGGAGGGTGAGCAGTTCTTC,CASSWGREGEQFF
NA,NA,TRBV23-1,TRBJ2-7,TGCGCCAGCAGTCACTACGAGCAGTACTTC,CASSHYEQYF
TRBD1,NA,TRBV10-3,TRBJ2-1,TGTGCCATCAGTGAGTCGGGGACAGGAGTCTACAATGAGCAGTTCTTC,CAISESGTGVYNEQFF
NA,few,TRBV30,TRBJ1-1,TGTGCCTGGATGAACACTGAAGCTTTCTTT,CAWMNTEAFF
NA,NA,TRBV5-1,TRBJ2-5,TGCGCCAGCAGCTCGACTAGAGCGCATCCCAAAGAGACCCAGTACTTC,CASSSTRAHPKETQYF
NA,NA,TRBV7-8,TRBJ2-7,TGTGCCAGCAGACCAGGACGGACGTCCTACGAGCAGTACTTC,CASRPGRTSYEQYF
TRBD1,NA,TRBV27,TRBJ1-1,TGTGCCAGCAGTTTACGGACAGGGGTGAACACTGAAGCTTTCTTT,CASSLRTGVNTEAFF
TRBD1,NA,TRBV5-1,TRBJ2-3,TGCGCCAGCCAGGCACAGGGGACAGATACGCAGTATTTT,CASQAQGTDTQYF
NA,once,TRBV27,TRBJ1-4,TGTGCCAGCAGTTTGGCGGGGTTGGGTAATGAAAAACTGTTTTTT,CASSLAGLGNEKLFF
TRBD2,once,TRBV11-2,TRBJ2-2,TGTGCCAGCAGCTTAGGGGCGGCAGCGGGGACCGGGGAGCTGTTTTTT,CASSLGAAAGTGELFF
NA,NA,TRBV28,TRBJ2-5,TGTGCCACCACCGGGGCATCACCAGAGACCCAGTACTTC,CATTGASPETQYF
NA,NA,TRBV6-1,TRBJ1-2,TGTGCCAGCAGTGATACGACAGTGGGTAGGAGCTATGGCTACACCTTC,CASSDTTVGRSYGYTF
NA,NA,TRBV5-8,TRBJ1-6,TGTGCCAGCACTCAACCTTCACCCCTCCACTTT,CASTQPSPLHF
NA,once,TRBV2,TRBJ2-4,TGTGCCAGCAGTGAAACATGGTCGGGCATTCAGTACTTC,CASSETWSGIQYF